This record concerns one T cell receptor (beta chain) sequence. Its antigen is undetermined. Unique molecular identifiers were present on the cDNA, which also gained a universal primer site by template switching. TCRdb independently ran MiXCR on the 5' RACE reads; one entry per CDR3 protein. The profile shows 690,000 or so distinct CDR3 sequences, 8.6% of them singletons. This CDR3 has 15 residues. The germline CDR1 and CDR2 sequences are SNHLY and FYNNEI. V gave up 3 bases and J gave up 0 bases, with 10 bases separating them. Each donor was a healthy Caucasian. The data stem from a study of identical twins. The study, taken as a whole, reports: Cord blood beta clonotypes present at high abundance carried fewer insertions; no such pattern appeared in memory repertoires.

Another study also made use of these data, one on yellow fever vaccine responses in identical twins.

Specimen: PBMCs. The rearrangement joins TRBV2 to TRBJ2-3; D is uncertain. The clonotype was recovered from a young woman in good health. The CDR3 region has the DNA TGTGCCAGCAGTGACCCGGTGGAAAGCACAGATACGCAGTATTTT. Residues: CASSDPVESTDTQYF. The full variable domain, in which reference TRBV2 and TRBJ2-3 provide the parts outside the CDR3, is EPEVTQTPSHQVTQMGQEVILRCVPISNHLYFYWYRQILGQKVEFLVSFYNNEISEKSEIFDDQFSVERPDGSNFTLKIRSTKLEDSAMYFCASSDPVESTDTQYFGPGTRLTVL.